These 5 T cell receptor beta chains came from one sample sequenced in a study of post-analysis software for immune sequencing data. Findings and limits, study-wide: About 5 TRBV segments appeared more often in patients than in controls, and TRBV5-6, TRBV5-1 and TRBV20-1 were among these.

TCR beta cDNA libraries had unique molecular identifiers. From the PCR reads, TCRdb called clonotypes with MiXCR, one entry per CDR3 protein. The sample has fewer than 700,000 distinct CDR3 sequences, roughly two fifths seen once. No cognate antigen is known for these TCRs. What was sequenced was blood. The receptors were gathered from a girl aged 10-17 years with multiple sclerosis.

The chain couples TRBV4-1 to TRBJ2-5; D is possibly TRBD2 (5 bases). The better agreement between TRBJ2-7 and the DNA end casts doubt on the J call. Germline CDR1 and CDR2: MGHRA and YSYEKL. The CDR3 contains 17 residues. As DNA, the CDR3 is TGCGCCAGCAGCCAAGTCACGGCTACGGGGATCCTATACGAGCAGTACTTC. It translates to CASSQVTATGILYEQYF.

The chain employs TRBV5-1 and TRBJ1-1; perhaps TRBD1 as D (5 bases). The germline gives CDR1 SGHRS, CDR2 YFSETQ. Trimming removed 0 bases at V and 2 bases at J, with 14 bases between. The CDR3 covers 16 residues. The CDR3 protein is CASSLAEDTLNTEAFF. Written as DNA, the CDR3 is TGCGCCAGCAGCTTGGCCGAGGACACCTTAAACACTGAAGCTTTCTTT.

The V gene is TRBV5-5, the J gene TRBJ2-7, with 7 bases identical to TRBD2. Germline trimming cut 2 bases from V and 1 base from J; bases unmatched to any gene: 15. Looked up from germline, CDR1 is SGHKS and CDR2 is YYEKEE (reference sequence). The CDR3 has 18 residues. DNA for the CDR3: TGTGCCAGCAGCTTTAGTGTGGGCGGACTAGTGAGTTCCTACGAGCAGTACTTC. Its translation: CASSFSVGGLVSSYEQYF.

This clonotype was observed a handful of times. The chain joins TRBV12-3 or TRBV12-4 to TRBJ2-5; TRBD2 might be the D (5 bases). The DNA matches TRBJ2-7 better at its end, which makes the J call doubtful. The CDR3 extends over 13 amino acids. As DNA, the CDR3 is TGTGCCAGCAGCCACGGACTGTTCTACGAGCAGTACTTC. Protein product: CASSHGLFYEQYF.

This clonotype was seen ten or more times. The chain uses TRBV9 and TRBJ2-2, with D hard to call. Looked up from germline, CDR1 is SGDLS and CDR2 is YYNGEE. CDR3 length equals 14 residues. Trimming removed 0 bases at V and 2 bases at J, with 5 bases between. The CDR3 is CASSVDPNTGELFF. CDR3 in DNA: TGTGCCAGCAGCGTAGATCCCAACACCGGGGAGCTGTTTTTT.